This T cell receptor beta chain was documented in a study of OX40 agonist ivuxolimab in advanced cancers. Study observations and caveats: The 0.1-3.0 mg/kg partial responders had among the lowest clonal expansion.

About this clone itself: Its target is not known.

V lost 4 bases and J 2 bases, leaving 27 bases between the germline ends. CDR3 size: 19 residues. Libraries were prepared by immunoSEQ multiplex PCR; TCRdb keeps only in-frame clonotypes and omits some of them. The sample holds 70,000 to 90,000 clones, roughly 90% seen once. The material was CD4+ or CD8+ T cells sorted from blood, obtained in a trial of the OX40 agonist ivuxolimab. This TCR was recovered from an adult with an advanced solid tumor such as melanoma, head and neck, liver or kidney cancer. The chain carries TRBV23-1 and TRBJ2-7; D remains unclear. TRBV23-1 qualifies as an ORF whose function is uncertain. The CDR3 DNA reads as TGCGCCAGCAGTCGCCCTTCTAGATCCGGAGCCGCCACGACCTACGAGCAGTACTTC. This sequence encodes CASSRPSRSGAATTYEQYF.